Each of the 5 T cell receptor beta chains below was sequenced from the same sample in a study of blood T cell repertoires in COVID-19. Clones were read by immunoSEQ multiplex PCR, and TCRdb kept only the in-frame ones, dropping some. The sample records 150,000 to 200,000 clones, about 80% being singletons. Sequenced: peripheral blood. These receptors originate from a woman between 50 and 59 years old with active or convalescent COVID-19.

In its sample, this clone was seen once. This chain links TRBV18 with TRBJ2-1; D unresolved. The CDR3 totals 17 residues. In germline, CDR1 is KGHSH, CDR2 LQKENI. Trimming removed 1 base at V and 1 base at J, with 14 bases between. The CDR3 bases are TGTGCCAGCTCACCACTGGGTCCTCAGAGGTCCTACAATGAGCAGTTCTTC. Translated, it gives CASSPLGPQRSYNEQFF.

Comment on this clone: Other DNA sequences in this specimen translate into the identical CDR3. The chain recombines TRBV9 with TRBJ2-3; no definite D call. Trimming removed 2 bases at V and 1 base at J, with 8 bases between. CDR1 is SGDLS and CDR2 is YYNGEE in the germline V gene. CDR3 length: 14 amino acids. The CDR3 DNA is TGTGCCAGCAGCGTTAGCAGTGGCACAGATACGCAGTATTTT. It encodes CASSVSSGTDTQYF. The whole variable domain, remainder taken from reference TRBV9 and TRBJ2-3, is DSGVTQTPKHLITATGQRVTLRCSPRSGDLSVYWYQQSLDQGLQFLIQYYNGEERAKGNILERFSAQQFPDLHSELNLSSLELGDSALYFCASSVSSGTDTQYFGPGTRLTVL.

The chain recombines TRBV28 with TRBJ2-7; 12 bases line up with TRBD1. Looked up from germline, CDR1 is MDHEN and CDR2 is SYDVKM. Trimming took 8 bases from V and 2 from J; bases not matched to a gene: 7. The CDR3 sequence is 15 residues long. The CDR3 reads CASGGQGAGPYEQYF. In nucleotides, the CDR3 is TGTGCCAGCGGGGGACAGGGGGCCGGGCCCTACGAGCAGTACTTC.

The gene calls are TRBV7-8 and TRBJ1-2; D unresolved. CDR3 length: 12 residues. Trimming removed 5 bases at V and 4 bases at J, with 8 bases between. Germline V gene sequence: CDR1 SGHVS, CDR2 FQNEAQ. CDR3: CASSQPLYGYTF. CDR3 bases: TGTGCCAGCAGCCAGCCCCTCTATGGCTACACCTTC.

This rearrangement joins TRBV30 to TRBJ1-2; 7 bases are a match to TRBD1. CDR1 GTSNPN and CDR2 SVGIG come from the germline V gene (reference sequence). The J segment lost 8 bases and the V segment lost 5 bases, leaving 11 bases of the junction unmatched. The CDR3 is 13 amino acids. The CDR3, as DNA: TGTGCCTGGTCAGCGACAGGGTTGGAAGGCTACACCTTC. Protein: CAWSATGLEGYTF.